A single T cell receptor (beta chain) is shown here with its context. These data originate in a study of cytomegalovirus exposure and HLA in healthy donors. With 6 bases clipped from V and 4 bases from J, the junction kept 5 bases outside the gene matches. Germline assignment: CDR1 MNHNY and CDR2 SVGAGI (reference sequence). The CDR3 length is 14 residues. 13 Jbeta primers and 60 Vbeta primers were used for the PCR. The method was immunoSEQ multiplex PCR; TCRdb's version includes in-frame clones alone and lacks a portion of them. The sample consists of approximately 170,000 clones, about 84% of them appearing once.

The specimen was PBMCs. The genes are TRBV6-6 and TRBJ2-1; 8 bases align to TRBD1. The sequence was collected from a man aged 45-65 years in good health and CMV-seropositive. The CDR3 DNA follows: TGTGCCAGCAGCCCAGGGGGCACGTACAATGAGCAGTTCTTC. This codes for CASSPGGTYNEQFF.